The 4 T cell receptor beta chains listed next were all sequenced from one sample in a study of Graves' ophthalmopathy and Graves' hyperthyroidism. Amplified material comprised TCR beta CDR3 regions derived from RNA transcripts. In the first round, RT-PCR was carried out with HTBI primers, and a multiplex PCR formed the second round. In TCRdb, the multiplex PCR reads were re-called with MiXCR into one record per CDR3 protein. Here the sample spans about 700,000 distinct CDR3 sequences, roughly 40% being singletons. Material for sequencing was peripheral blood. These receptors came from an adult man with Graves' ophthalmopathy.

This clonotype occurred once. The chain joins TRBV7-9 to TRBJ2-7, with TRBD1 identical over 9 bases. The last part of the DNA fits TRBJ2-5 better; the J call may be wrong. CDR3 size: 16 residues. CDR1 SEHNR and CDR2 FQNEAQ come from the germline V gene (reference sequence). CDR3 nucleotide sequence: TGTGCCAGCAGCTCGGACAGGGGCGCTCCCACCGCGACCCAGTACTTC. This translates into CASSSDRGAPTATQYF.

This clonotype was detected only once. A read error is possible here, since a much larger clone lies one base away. The CDR3 loop reads CASSEPLLGETQYF. In DNA, the CDR3 is TGTGCCAGCAGTGAACCTTTACTGGGGGAGACCCAGTACTTC. This chain connects TRBV2 to TRBJ2-5; D call uncertain. Between the trimmed V and J ends, which lost 2 bases and 5 bases, there was a span of 12 bases. Germline CDR1 SNHLY, CDR2 FYNNEI. The CDR3 spans 14 residues. The entire variable domain, with the rest obtained from reference TRBV2 and TRBJ2-5, is as follows: EPEVTQTPSHQVTQMGQEVILRCVPISNHLYFYWYRQILGQKVEFLVSFYNNEISEKSEIFDDQFSVERPDGSNFTLKIRSTKLEDSAMYFCASSEPLLGETQYFGPGTRLLVL.

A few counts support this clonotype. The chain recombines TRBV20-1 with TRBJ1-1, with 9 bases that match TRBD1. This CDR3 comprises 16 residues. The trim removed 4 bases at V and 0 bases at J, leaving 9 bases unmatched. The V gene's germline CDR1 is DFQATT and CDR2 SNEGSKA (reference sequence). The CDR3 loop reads CSAKAGTGRMNTEAFF. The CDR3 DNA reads TGCAGTGCTAAAGCCGGGACAGGGAGAATGAACACTGAAGCTTTCTTT.

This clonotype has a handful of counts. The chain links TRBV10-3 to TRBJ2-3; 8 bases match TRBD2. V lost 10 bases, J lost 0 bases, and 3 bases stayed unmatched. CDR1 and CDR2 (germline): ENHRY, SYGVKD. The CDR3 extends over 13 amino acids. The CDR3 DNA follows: TGTGCCACCCGCGGGGGGAGCACAGATACGCAGTATTTT. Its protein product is CATRGGSTDTQYF.